The clone carrying this TCR beta chain was counted a few times. The data derive from a study of blood T cell repertoires in COVID-19. Study as a whole: Spain, Italy and the United States supplied samples that represented acute and convalescent COVID-19. From T cells, B-cell-depleted T cells, or PBMCs came the material, which was cDNA or gDNA.

As handled by the study authors: From reference gene primer amplification, estimates of nucleated cell counts were derived. The data were produced by immunoSEQ multiplex PCR, yet TCRdb's version contains in-frame clones alone and is incomplete. D and trimming come from the DNA, and the V and J calls and clone size come from that table. The table lists 180,000 or so clones, 88% of them singletons, with about 3.9% in the top ten. From germline, CDR1 is SNHLY and CDR2 FYNNEI. With 4 bases removed from V and 14 bases from J, the gap between germline ends came to 9 bases. The CDR3 totals 11 residues. The clonotype was recovered from a woman in her twenties or thirties with acute or convalescent COVID-19. The chain employs TRBV2 and TRBJ1-6; D unresolved. Sequenced material: peripheral blood. The CDR3 sequence: CASSGSGTLHF. The DNA for the CDR3 is TGTGCCAGCAGTGGCAGCGGGACCCTCCACTTT.